A selection of T cell receptor beta chains follows, all from one sample in a study of T cell repertoires in cytomegalovirus infection. TCRdb re-derived calls from the reads in MiXCR, one entry per CDR3 protein. This sample has hundreds of thousands of distinct CDR3 sequences, with around 24% found just once. Sequenced input: CD8+ T cells from PBMCs. The receptors here all came from a human donor in good health (CMV status not recorded). Some clones in this sample may be carry-over from other donors' samples. CDR3s include the opening cysteine and the closing phenylalanine or tryptophan. The D gene is left open where the match is weak. Expanded clones are given a class, and other clones once, few, many or no size at all.

cdr3_aa cdr3_nt j_call v_call clone_size d_call
CASSLTSGGRTDTQYF TGTGCCAGCAGCTTAACTAGCGGGGGCCGCACAGATACGCAGTATTTT TRBJ2-3 TRBV7-2 many TRBD2
CASRQYTQETQYF TGTGCCAGCAGACAGTACACCCAAGAGACCCAGTACTTC TRBJ2-5 TRBV14 once -
CASSLVSGGRYNEQFF TGTGCCAGCAGCTTGGTTAGCGGGGGCCGCTACAATGAGCAGTTCTTC TRBJ2-1 TRBV5-4 - TRBD2
CASSMGQSEAFF TGTGCCAGTAGTATGGGCCAGTCTGAAGCTTTCTTT TRBJ1-1 TRBV19 once -
CASKGDAYGYTF TGTGCCAGCAAAGGGGATGCCTATGGCTACACCTTC TRBJ1-2 TRBV2 few -
CASSYAVSYNEQFF TGTGCCAGCAGTTACGCCGTCTCCTACAATGAGCAGTTCTTC TRBJ2-1 TRBV6-6 few -
CASSYSIQGADTEAFF TGTGCCAGCAGTTACTCGATCCAGGGGGCGGACACTGAAGCTTTCTTT TRBJ1-1 TRBV6-6 - TRBD1
CSVPVQGENEQFF TGCAGCGTCCCTGTGCAGGGTGAGAATGAGCAGTTCTTC TRBJ2-1 TRBV29-1 - -
CASSSTGEQFF TGTGCCAGCAGCTCCACAGGGGAGCAGTTCTTC TRBJ2-1 TRBV7-2 many -
CASSGYGTEGYEQYF TGTGCCAGCAGTGGTTACGGGACAGAAGGTTACGAGCAGTACTTC TRBJ2-7 TRBV6-6 - TRBD1
CASSLVDRLEYSSYNEQFF TGTGCCAGCAGCTTAGTAGACAGGCTGGAATATAGCTCCTACAATGAGCAGTTCTTC TRBJ2-1 TRBV7-2 many -
CASSPRDRATGELFF TGTGCCAGCAGTCCCCGGGACAGGGCCACCGGGGAGCTGTTTTTT TRBJ2-2 TRBV6-5 - TRBD1
CASSQARKETQYF TGTGCCAGCAGCCAAGCTAGAAAAGAGACCCAGTACTTC TRBJ2-5 TRBV14 - -
CASSLGGKGSPLHF TGTGCCAGCAGCTTAGGGGGGAAAGGGTCACCCCTCCACTTT TRBJ1-6 TRBV7-8 many -
CASMVGQLNYEQYF TGTGCCAGCATGGTGGGACAGTTGAACTACGAGCAGTACTTC TRBJ2-7 TRBV6-1 - TRBD1
CASSYPVSAFF TGTGCCAGCAGCTACCCAGTTAGCGCTTTCTTT TRBJ1-1 TRBV7-4 - -
CATSDTSGGAGEQFF TGTGCCACCAGCGATACTAGCGGGGGGGCGGGCGAGCAGTTCTTC TRBJ2-1 TRBV15 few TRBD2
CASSYGVIHQETQYF TGTGCCAGCAGTTACGGAGTAATCCACCAAGAGACCCAGTACTTC TRBJ2-5 TRBV6-2/TRBV6-3 - -
CASSFRLAGGGETQYF TGTGCCAGCAGCTTCCGACTAGCGGGGGGCGGGGAGACCCAGTACTTC TRBJ2-5 TRBV13 - TRBD2
CSVEGESGGPSPGAYNEQFF TGCAGCGTTGAAGGGGAAAGCGGGGGGCCTTCTCCGGGTGCCTACAATGAGCAGTTCTTC TRBJ2-1 TRBV29-1 - TRBD2
CSAGPMGGRSYEQYF TGCAGTGCTGGGCCTATGGGGGGACGGAGCTACGAGCAGTACTTC TRBJ2-7 TRBV20-1 - -
CASSSLAGGYNKQFF TGTGCCAGCAGTTCACTAGCGGGGGGTTACAATAAGCAGTTCTTC TRBJ2-1 TRBV28 - TRBD2
CASSYTAGGTGELFF TGTGCCAGCAGTTATACAGCGGGGGGAACCGGGGAGCTGTTTTTT TRBJ2-2 TRBV6-5 few TRBD2
CSARDRRGLATNEQFF TGCAGTGCTAGAGATCGGAGGGGACTAGCGACCAATGAGCAGTTCTTC TRBJ2-1 TRBV20-1 few TRBD2
CSVEGAGQGVLIHGYTF TGCAGCGTTGAAGGTGCGGGACAGGGCGTTTTAATCCATGGCTACACCTTC TRBJ1-2 TRBV29-1 - TRBD1
CANSPPMGVRGQETQYF TGTGCCAACAGCCCCCCGATGGGGGTGAGGGGACAAGAGACCCAGTACTTC TRBJ2-5 TRBV7-3 once -
CSARDPDAVGNEQFF TGCAGTGCTAGAGATCCGGACGCCGTAGGCAATGAGCAGTTCTTC TRBJ2-1 TRBV20-1 few -
CASSQAPRWNEQFF TGCGCCAGCAGCCAAGCGCCCCGGTGGAATGAGCAGTTCTTC TRBJ2-1 TRBV4-1 - -
CASSWGLAGGPLVSSYNEQFF TGTGCCAGCAGTTGGGGACTAGCGGGGGGGCCTCTCGTGAGTTCCTACAATGAGCAGTTCTTC TRBJ2-1 TRBV28 once TRBD2
CASSEGARLASYEQYF TGTGCCAGCTCTGAGGGGGCGAGACTAGCGTCCTACGAGCAGTACTTC TRBJ2-7 TRBV6-5 - -
CSARVVSGGHNEQFF TGCAGTGCTAGAGTTGTTAGCGGGGGCCACAATGAGCAGTTCTTC TRBJ2-1 TRBV20-1 few TRBD2
CASRGDGETQYF TGTGCCTCCCGAGGGGATGGAGAGACCCAGTACTTC TRBJ2-5 TRBV10-3 few -
CSVWDGEYSNQPQHF TGCAGCGTATGGGATGGGGAATATAGCAATCAGCCCCAGCATTTT TRBJ1-5 TRBV29-1 few -
CASSLKGGGNYGYTF TGTGCCAGCAGCTTAAAGGGAGGGGGGAACTATGGCTACACCTTC TRBJ1-2 TRBV7-9 - -
CATSDFKGTGVNNEQFF TGTGCCACCAGTGATTTCAAGGGGACAGGGGTAAACAATGAGCAGTTCTTC TRBJ2-1 TRBV24-1 few TRBD1
CASIRRGAYEQYF TGTGCCAGCATTCGGCGGGGGGCCTACGAGCAGTACTTC TRBJ2-7 TRBV6-1 many TRBD2
CASSYDPGRSNQPQHF TGTGCCAGCAGTTACGACCCGGGGAGGAGCAATCAGCCCCAGCATTTT TRBJ1-5 TRBV28 - -
CATSSTGTGELFF TGTGCCACCAGCAGCACAGGAACCGGGGAGCTGTTTTTT TRBJ2-2 TRBV15 - -
CASSVAEGASTGELFF TGTGCCAGCAGCGTAGCTGAGGGGGCTTCGACCGGGGAGCTGTTTTTT TRBJ2-2 TRBV9 few TRBD1
CASSSARSMDYEQYF TGTGCCAGCAGTTCGGCGCGCTCCATGGACTACGAGCAGTACTTC TRBJ2-7 TRBV12-3/TRBV12-4 - -
CASTPGGIEAFF TGTGCCAGCACCCCAGGGGGGATTGAAGCTTTCTTT TRBJ1-1 TRBV7-8 few TRBD1
CSARRTGGNNYGYTF TGCAGTGCTAGACGTACAGGGGGGAACAACTATGGCTACACCTTC TRBJ1-2 TRBV20-1 - TRBD1
CASSILNTEAFF TGTGCCAGTAGTATTTTGAACACTGAAGCTTTCTTT TRBJ1-1 TRBV19 many -
CATSRVSGGALSGTDTQYF TGTGCCACCAGCAGAGTCAGCGGGGGGGCCCTGTCTGGCACAGATACGCAGTATTTT TRBJ2-3 TRBV15 - TRBD2
CSARDPTSVPWELFF TGCAGTGCTAGAGATCCGACTAGCGTTCCTTGGGAGCTGTTTTTT TRBJ2-2 TRBV20-1 - TRBD2
CASSFTGPPSLFF TGTGCCAGCAGCTTCACAGGACCGCCGAGCCTGTTTTTT TRBJ1-4 TRBV7-9 - -
CSARDRGGGPHDEQFF TGCAGTGCTAGAGATAGGGGCGGGGGCCCTCATGATGAGCAGTTCTTC TRBJ2-1 TRBV20-1 once -
CASSLPATGLAGGSTDTQYF TGTGCCAGCAGCTTACCGGCTACGGGACTAGCGGGGGGCAGCACAGATACGCAGTATTTT TRBJ2-3 TRBV7-8 many TRBD2
CASSYSKSNEQFF TGTGCCAGCAGTTACTCGAAATCCAATGAGCAGTTCTTC TRBJ2-1 TRBV6-5 many -
CSARPGLAGDGRQETQYF TGCAGTGCTCGCCCGGGACTAGCGGGGGACGGGCGGCAAGAGACCCAGTACTTC TRBJ2-5 TRBV20-1 few TRBD2
CASSRVGNQTQHF TGTGCCAGCAGTAGGGTTGGCAATCAGACCCAGCATTTT TRBJ1-5 TRBV2 - -
CASSSRTSGARVEQFF TGTGCCAGCAGCTCCCGGACTAGCGGGGCAAGGGTTGAGCAGTTCTTC TRBJ2-1 TRBV7-6 many TRBD2
CASSDRDRSYNEQFF TGTGCCAGCAGTGACCGGGACAGGTCCTACAATGAGCAGTTCTTC TRBJ2-1 TRBV28 - TRBD1
CASSPAGAGGQQETQYF TGTGCCAGCAGCCCCGCCGGCGCGGGTGGCCAACAAGAGACCCAGTACTTC TRBJ2-5 TRBV7-9 many -
CATSDPGTGGEQFF TGTGCCACCAGTGATCCCGGGACAGGCGGCGAGCAGTTCTTC TRBJ2-1 TRBV24-1 few TRBD1
CASSPLRGRRDIQYF TGTGCCAGCAGCCCTCTCAGGGGGCGCAGGGACATTCAGTACTTC TRBJ2-4 TRBV5-6 few TRBD1
CASSYSSGALAEAFF TGTGCCAGCAGTTACTCGAGTGGGGCATTGGCTGAAGCTTTCTTT TRBJ1-1 TRBV6-6 - -
CASSSPRQGVWETQYF TGTGCCAGCAGTTCACCTAGACAGGGAGTGTGGGAGACCCAGTACTTC TRBJ2-5 TRBV12-3/TRBV12-4 many TRBD1
CASTIGGGNEQFF TGTGCCAGCACCATCGGGGGGGGCAATGAGCAGTTCTTC TRBJ2-1 TRBV6-1 - TRBD2
CVSSGGSYSNQPQHF TGTGTCAGCTCGGGGGGATCTTATAGCAATCAGCCCCAGCATTTT TRBJ1-5 TRBV12-3/TRBV12-4 - -